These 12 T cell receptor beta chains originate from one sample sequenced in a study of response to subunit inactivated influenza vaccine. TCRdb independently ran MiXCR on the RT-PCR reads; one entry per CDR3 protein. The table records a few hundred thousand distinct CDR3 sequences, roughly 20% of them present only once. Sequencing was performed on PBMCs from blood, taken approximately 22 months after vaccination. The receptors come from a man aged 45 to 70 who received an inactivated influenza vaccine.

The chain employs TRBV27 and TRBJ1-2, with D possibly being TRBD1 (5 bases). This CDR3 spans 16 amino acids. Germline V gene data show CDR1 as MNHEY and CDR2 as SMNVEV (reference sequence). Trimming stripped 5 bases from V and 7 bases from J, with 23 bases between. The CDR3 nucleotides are TGTGCCAGCAGTGAGGTGGTTGGGGCCCGGCGGGGTGGCTACACCTTC. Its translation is CASSEVVGARRGGYTF.

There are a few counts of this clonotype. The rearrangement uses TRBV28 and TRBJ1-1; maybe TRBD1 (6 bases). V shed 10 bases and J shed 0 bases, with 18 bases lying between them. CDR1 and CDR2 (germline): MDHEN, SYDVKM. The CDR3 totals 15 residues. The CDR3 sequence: CATKARGAVNTEAFF. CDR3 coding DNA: TGTGCCACCAAAGCGAGGGGGGCAGTGAACACTGAAGCTTTCTTT.

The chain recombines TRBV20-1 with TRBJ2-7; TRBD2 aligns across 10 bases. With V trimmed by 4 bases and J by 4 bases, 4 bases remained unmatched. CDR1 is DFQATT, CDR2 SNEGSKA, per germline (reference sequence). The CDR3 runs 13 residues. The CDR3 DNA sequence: TGCAGTGCTACAGGACTAGCGGATTACGAGCAGTACTTC. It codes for CSATGLADYEQYF.

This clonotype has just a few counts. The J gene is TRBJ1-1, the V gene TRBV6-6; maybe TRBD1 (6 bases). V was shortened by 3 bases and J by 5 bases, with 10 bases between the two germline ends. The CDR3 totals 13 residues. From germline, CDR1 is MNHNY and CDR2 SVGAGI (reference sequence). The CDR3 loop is CASSYGGPTEAFF. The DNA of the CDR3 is TGTGCCAGCAGTTATGGGGGCCCTACTGAAGCTTTCTTT.

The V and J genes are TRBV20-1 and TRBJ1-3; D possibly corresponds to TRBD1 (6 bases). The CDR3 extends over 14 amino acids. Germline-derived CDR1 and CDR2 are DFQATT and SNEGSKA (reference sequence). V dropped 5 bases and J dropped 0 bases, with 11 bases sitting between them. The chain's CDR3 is CSAERGNSGNTIYF. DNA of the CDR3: TGCAGTGCTGAGAGGGGGAACTCTGGAAACACCATATATTTT.

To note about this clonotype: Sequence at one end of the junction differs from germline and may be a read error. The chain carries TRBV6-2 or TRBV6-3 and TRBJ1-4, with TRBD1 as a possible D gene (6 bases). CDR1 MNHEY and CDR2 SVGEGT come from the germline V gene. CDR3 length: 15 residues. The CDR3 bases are TGTGCCAGCAGTGGAGCCGGGCCCAGGGGCCGAAAGCGAGATTTT. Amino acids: CASSGAGPRGRKRDF.

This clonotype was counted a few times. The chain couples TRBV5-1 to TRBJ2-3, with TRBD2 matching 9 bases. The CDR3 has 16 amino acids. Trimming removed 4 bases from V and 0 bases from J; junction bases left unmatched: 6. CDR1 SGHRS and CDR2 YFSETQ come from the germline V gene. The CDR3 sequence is CASSTPSGESTDTQYF. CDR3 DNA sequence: TGCGCCAGCAGCACCCCTAGCGGGGAGAGCACAGATACGCAGTATTTT.

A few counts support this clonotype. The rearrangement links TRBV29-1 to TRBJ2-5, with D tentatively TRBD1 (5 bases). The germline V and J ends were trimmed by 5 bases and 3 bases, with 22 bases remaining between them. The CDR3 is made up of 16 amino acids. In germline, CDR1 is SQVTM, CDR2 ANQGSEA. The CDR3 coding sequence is TGCAGCGTTCAGCCCCAGGGCTGGCTTCCAAAAGAGACCCAGTACTTC. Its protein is CSVQPQGWLPKETQYF.

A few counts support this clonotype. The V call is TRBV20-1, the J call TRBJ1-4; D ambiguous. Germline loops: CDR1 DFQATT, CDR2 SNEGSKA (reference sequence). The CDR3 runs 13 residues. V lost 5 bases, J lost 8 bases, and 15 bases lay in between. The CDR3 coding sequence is TGCAGTGCTCTTGACATAAGAAGAGAAAAACTGTTTTTT. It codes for CSALDIRREKLFF.

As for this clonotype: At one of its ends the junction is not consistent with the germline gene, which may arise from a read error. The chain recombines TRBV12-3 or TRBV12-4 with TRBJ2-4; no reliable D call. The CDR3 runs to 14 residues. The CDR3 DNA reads TGTGCCAGTAGTTTGGGGATAGCCAAAAACATTCAGTACTTC. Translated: CASSLGIAKNIQYF.

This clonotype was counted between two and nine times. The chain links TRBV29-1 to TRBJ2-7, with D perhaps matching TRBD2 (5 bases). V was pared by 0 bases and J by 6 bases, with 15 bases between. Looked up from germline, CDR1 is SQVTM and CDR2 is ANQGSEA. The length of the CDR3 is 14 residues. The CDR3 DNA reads TGCAGCGTTGAAGATCAGACGGAACTAGGCGAGCAGTACTTC. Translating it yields CSVEDQTELGEQYF.

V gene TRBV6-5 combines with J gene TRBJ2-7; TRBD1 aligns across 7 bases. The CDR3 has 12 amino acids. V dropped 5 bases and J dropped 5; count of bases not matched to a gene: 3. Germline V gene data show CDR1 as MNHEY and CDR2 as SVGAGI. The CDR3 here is CASSLQGDEQYF. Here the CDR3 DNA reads TGTGCCAGCAGTCTTCAGGGGGACGAGCAGTACTTC.